The entry below gives a single T cell receptor beta chain sequence along with its context. What it recognizes is unknown. A read error may explain this, as a much larger clone is one base away. This CDR3 region has 14 residues. The trim removed 4 bases at V and 5 bases at J, leaving 8 bases unmatched. Per the germline V gene, CDR1 is SGHTA and CDR2 is FQGNSA. This record comes from a study of T cell repertoires in cytomegalovirus infection. The overall study: From public TCR beta signatures came an indication of both CMV infection and matching HLA type. Overall study findings and caveats: Public TCR beta family frequency separated CMV-and-HLA carriers, including in an independent cohort. There were HLA-C-restricted CMV-specific TCR beta clonotypes dominating the ex vivo response.

TCRdb reprocessed the reads with MiXCR, giving one entry per CDR3 protein. The sample has about 180,000 distinct CDR3 sequences, about 15% seen once. Sequencing was carried out using PBMCs. The chain employs TRBV7-2 and TRBJ2-7, with 7 positions matching TRBD2. The TCR sequence derives from a human donor in good health (CMV status not recorded). Some clones in this sample may be carry-over from other donors' samples. The CDR3 loop is CASSSGGSTHEQYF. DNA of the CDR3: TGTGCCAGCAGCTCAGGCGGGAGCACCCACGAGCAGTACTTC.